This T cell receptor beta chain emerged from a study of blood T cell repertoires in COVID-19. Study context: Specimens from acute and convalescent COVID-19 originated in the United States, Italy and Spain. PBMCs, B-cell-depleted T cells, or T cells provided the cDNA or gDNA that made up the material.

This clone occurred a few times. Data came from immunoSEQ multiplex PCR; TCRdb stores just in-frame clones and leaves some out. The sample lists around 110,000 clones, roughly 83% seen once, with approximately 2.1% in the top ten. The CDR3 length is 17 residues. The V and J ends lost 5 bases and 2 bases, in that order; junction bases with no gene match: 11. Germline V lookup: CDR1 MNHNY, CDR2 SVGAGI (reference sequence). Sequencing input: peripheral blood. This sequence joins TRBV6-6 and TRBJ1-1; 10 bases align to TRBD1. This TCR derives from a man aged 30 to 39 with acute or convalescent COVID-19. The CDR3 spells CASSRRQGATVNTEAFF. The CDR3 bases are TGTGCCAGCAGTCGGCGACAGGGGGCGACGGTTAACACTGAAGCTTTCTTT.